The sequence of this TCR beta chain was determined in a study of technical replicates of blood from several donors listed by TCRdb under 2017. To note about this clone: Its cognate antigen has yet to be identified. No clone much larger than this one lies a single base away; base qualities are absent.

The library was made by the immunoSEQ multiplex PCR assay. TCRdb carries this immuneACCESS record with in-frame sequences only. Its versions omit some clonotypes, under half of them owing to an unresolved V gene in the studies checked, with the rest unexplained. In all, the sample holds approximately 79,000 clones, and approximately 97% of those were seen once. Under 0.3% of the sample rests with the top ten. The receptor was isolated from a human donor in good health. The material sequenced was T cells isolated from PBMCs.

The CDR3 region reads CASSLGQGGANEQFF. The nucleotides read TGTGCCAGCAGCTTAGGACAGGGGGGGGCCAATGAGCAGTTCTTC. This chain joins TRBV7-3 to TRBJ2-1; the junction holds 10 bases that match TRBD1. Counted from cysteine to phenylalanine, this CDR3 has 15 amino acids. Just the 45-base CDR3 DNA is kept, in frame starting at base 1. The V end gives up 2 bases and the J end 6 bases, leaving 4 bases in the junction not matched to a gene. According to the germline V gene, CDR1 reads SGHTA and CDR2 reads FQGTGA.